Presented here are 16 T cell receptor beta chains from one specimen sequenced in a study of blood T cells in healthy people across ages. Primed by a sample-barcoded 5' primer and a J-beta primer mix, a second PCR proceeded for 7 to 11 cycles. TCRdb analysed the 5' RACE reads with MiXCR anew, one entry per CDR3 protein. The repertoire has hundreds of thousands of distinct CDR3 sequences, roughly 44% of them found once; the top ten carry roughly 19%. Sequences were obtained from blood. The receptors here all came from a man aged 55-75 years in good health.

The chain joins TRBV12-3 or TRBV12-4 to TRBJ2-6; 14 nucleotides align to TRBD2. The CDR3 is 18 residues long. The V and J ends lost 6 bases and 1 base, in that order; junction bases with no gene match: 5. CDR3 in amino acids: CASRGLAGAISGANVLTF. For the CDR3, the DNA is TGTGCCAGCAGGGGACTAGCGGGGGCCATATCTGGGGCCAACGTCCTGACTTTC.

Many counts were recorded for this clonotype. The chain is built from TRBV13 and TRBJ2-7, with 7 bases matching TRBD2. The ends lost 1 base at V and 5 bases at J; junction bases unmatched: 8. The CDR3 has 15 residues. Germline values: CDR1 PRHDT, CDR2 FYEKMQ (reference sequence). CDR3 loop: CASSLVAGGSHEQYF. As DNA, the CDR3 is TGTGCCAGCAGCTTAGTTGCCGGGGGGTCCCACGAGCAGTACTTC.

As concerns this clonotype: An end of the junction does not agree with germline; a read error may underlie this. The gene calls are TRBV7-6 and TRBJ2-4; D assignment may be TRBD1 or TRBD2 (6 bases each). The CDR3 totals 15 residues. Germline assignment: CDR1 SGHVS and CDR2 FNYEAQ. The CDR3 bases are TGTGCCGGCAGCTTAGGGTCGGGGGCCAAAAACATTCGGTACTTC. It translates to CAGSLGSGAKNIRYF.

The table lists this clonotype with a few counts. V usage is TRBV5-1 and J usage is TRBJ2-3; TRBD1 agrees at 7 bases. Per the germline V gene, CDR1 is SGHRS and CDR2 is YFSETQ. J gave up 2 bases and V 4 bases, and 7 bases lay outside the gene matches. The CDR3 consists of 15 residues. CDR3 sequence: CASSVRDRSTDTQYF. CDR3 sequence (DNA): TGCGCCAGCAGCGTAAGGGACAGATCCACAGATACGCAGTATTTT.

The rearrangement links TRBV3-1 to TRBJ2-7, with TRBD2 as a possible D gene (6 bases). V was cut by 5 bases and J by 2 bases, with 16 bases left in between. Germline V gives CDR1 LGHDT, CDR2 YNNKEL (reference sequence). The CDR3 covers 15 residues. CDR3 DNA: TGTGCCAGCAGCACGAGGAGGGACGGGACCTACGAGCAGTACTTC. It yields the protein CASSTRRDGTYEQYF.

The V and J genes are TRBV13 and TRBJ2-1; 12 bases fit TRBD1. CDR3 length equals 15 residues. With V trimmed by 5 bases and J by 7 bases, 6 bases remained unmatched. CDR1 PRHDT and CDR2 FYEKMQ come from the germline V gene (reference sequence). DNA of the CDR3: TGTGCCAGCAGCCGGGGACAGGGGGCAAGGAATGAGCAGTTCTTC. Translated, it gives CASSRGQGARNEQFF.

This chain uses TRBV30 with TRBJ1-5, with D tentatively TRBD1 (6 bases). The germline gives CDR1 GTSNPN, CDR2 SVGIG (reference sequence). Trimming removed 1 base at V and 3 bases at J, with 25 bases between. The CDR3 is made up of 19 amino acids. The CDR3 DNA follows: TGTGCCTGGAGTGCCCTTCCGGACAGTAAAAATAAAAACAATCAGCCCCAGCATTTT. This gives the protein CAWSALPDSKNKNNQPQHF.

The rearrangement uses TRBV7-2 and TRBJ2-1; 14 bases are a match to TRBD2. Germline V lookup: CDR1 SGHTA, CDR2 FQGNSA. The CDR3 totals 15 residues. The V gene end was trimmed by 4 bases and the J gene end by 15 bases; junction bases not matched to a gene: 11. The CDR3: CASSSGLAGAQVLFF. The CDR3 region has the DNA TGTGCCAGCAGCTCGGGACTAGCGGGGGCTCAAGTTCTGTTCTTC.

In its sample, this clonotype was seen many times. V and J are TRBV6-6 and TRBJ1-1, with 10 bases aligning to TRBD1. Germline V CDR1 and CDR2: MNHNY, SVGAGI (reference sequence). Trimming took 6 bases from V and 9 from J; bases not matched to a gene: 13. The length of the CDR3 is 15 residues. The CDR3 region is CASRNPGQGIGQAFF. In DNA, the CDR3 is TGTGCCAGCAGAAATCCGGGACAGGGGATAGGCCAAGCTTTCTTT.

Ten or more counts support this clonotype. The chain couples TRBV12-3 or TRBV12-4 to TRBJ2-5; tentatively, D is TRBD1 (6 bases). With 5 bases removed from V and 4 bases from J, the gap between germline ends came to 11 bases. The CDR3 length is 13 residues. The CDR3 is CASSVTRGETQYF. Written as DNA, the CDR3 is TGTGCCAGCAGTGTTACCAGGGGAGAGACCCAGTACTTC.

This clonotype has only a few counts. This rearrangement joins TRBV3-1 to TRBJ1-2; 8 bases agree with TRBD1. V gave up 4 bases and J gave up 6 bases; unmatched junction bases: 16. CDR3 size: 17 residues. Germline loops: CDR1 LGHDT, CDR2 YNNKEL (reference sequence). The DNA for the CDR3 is TGTGCCAGCAGCCGCGGAGGGGCAGGGGGCTTACCCAATGGCTACACCTTC. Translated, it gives CASSRGGAGGLPNGYTF.

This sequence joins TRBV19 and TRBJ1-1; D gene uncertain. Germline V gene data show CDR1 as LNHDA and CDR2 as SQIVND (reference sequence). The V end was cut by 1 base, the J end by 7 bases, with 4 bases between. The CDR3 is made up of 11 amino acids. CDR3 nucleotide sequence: TGTGCCAGTAGTATAGTGGGTGAAGCTTTCTTT. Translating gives CASSIVGEAFF.

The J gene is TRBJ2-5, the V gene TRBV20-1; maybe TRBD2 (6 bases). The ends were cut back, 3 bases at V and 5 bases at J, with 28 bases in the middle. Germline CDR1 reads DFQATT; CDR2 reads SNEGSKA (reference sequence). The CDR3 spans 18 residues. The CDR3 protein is CSARIRDSDGRIRETQYF. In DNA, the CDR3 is TGCAGTGCTAGGATCCGGGACTCCGATGGTCGAATACGGGAGACCCAGTACTTC.

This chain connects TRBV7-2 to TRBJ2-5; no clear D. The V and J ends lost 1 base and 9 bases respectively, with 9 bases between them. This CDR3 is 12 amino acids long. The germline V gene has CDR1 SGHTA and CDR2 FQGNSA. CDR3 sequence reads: CASSLDVSSQYF. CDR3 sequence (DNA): TGTGCCAGCAGCTTAGATGTTAGTTCCCAGTACTTC.

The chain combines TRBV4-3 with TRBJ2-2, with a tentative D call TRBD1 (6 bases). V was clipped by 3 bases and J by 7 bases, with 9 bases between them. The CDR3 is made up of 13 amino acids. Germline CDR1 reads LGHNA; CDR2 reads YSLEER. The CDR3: CASSQLQGGELFF. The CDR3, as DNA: TGCGCCAGCAGCCAGTTACAGGGCGGGGAGCTGTTTTTT.

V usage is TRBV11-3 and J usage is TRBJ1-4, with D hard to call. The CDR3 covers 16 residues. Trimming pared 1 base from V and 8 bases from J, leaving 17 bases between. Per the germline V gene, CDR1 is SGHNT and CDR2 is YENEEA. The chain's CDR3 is CASSLGIGRAGEKLFF. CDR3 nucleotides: TGTGCCAGCAGCTTAGGGATTGGAAGGGCAGGCGAAAAACTGTTTTTT.